This T cell receptor beta chain was profiled in a study of graft-versus-host responses after intestinal transplantation. In the study overall: After anti-thymocyte globulin induction, recipients took tacrolimus and steroids for approximately three years.

Overall study results and limits: Some patients had graft-donor T cell macrochimerism. In their allografts, the ratios of graft-versus-host to host-versus-graft T cell clones were high. Early after transplant, HvG clones declined as circulating GvH clones peaked. Recipient-marrow GvH clones were detected, some having first appeared in ileum or blood.

V was shortened by 4 bases and J by 0 bases, with 10 bases between the two germline ends. Germline CDR1 reads MNHEY; CDR2 reads SMNVEV (reference sequence). The CDR3 covers 15 residues. Comment on this clone: Its matching antigen is unknown.

Profiling relied on immunoSEQ multiplex PCR, and the TCRdb table lists in-frame clones only, not all of them. The sample includes about 130,000 clones, around nine tenths of them seen just once. Sequenced material: unstimulated CD4+ T cells sorted from spleen or lymph node cells, taken before intestinal transplant. The sequence came from a human donor who received an intestinal transplant. V is TRBV27 and J is TRBJ1-5; D gene unclear. The CDR3 region is CASSSRAYSNQPQHF. Here the CDR3 DNA reads TGTGCCAGCAGTTCAAGGGCGTATAGCAATCAGCCCCAGCATTTT.